One T cell receptor beta chain is described in this entry. Its antigen remains unknown. A much larger clone is a single base away; this may be a read error. The missing conserved phenylalanine or tryptophan at the end of this CDR3 makes a read error likely. Researchers drew blood RNA from unsorted whole blood and extracted germline DNA as well. A sample of roughly 4 milliliters of peripheral blood was taken before surgery. The CDR3 is 15 residues long. Germline-derived CDR1 and CDR2 are SGHAT and FQNNGV. Trimming took off 10 bases at V and 0 bases at J, with 13 bases between the two ends. This entry belongs to a study of tumor-infiltrating lymphocytes in primary liver carcinoma. A constant-region primer served to make TCR beta cDNA from about 0.45 ug total RNA. ARM-PCR was slightly modified, and three nested multiplex PCR rounds with it gave rise to the TCR beta libraries. A C-beta reverse primer and TRBV1-TRBV30 forward primers served in each of the first two PCR rounds, at around 10 cycles apiece. From the multiplex PCR reads, TCRdb called clonotypes with MiXCR, one entry per CDR3 protein. Here the sample spans fewer than 250,000 distinct CDR3 sequences, approximately 64% being singletons.

Study findings and constraints: Tumor-adjacent and tumor-blood pairs shared a smaller degree of overlap than tumor region pairs. The bulk unsorted samples meant that CD4+ and CD8+ repertoires went uncompared.

Material: peripheral blood. The receptor was isolated from a woman in her fifties or sixties with primary liver carcinoma and hepatitis B virus infection. V and J are TRBV11-2 and TRBJ2-6; D is perhaps TRBD2 (5 bases). This CDR3 is CATQRPRSGANVLTS. CDR3 DNA sequence: TGTGCCACCCAGCGGCCGCGCTCTGGGGCCAACGTCCTGACTTCC.